These T cell receptor beta chains were read from a single sample in a study of tumor and adjacent non-tumor tissue in lung cancer. Via MiXCR, TCRdb re-called the multiplex PCR reads, giving one row per CDR3 protein. This table holds about 93,000 distinct CDR3 sequences, 67% found once. Sequenced: lung tumor tissue. Every receptor here comes from a man aged 55 to 70 with non-small cell lung cancer. Each CDR3 is given with its conserved first and last residue. Not every row has a clone size; where given, it reads once, few, many or a size class.

clone size | V gene | CDR3 protein
many | TRBV11-2 | CASIRQGEEKLFF
. | TRBV29-1 | CSVAASSTGELFF
many | TRBV14 | CASSRIRGYEQYF
many | TRBV29-1 | CSANPMTGAHNEQFF
. | TRBV30 | CAWSPGISNEQYF
. | TRBV20-1 | CSARELAGRRDTQYF
many | TRBV6-5 | CASSYRRDSYNEQFF
few | TRBV10-2 | CASSEWGDRRDEQYF
. | TRBV5-8 | CAISLEWGRETQYF
. | TRBV12-3/TRBV12-4 | CASSWGRRDEQYF
. | TRBV7-9 | CASSSGLAGGYSSYEQYF
few | TRBV11-3 | CASRPRDRGNIEAFF
. | TRBV6-2/TRBV6-3 | CASSFRTSGRGELFF
. | TRBV6-2/TRBV6-3 | CAISLPGLVIGEQYF
. | TRBV12-3/TRBV12-4 | CASSLSGGANTGGLFF
. | TRBV6-1 | CASRMPDRATYEQYF
many | TRBV6-2/TRBV6-3 | CASRRGPLEEKLFF